The clone carrying this TCR beta chain was seen a few times. Its antigen is as yet unknown. All donors comprised healthy Caucasians. Template switching added a universal primer site; cDNA carried unique molecular identifiers. MiXCR, run by TCRdb on the 5' RACE reads, gives a single entry per CDR3 protein. The sample includes 450,000 or so distinct CDR3 sequences, around 14% of them seen just once. The data belong to a study of identical twins. CDR1 is DFQATT and CDR2 is SNEGSKA in the germline V gene (reference sequence). The CDR3 has 12 residues. Between the trimmed V and J ends, which lost 7 bases and 2 bases, there was a span of 12 bases. Study findings and constraints: Abundant beta clonotypes from cord blood had fewer insertions, unlike memory repertoires, which showed none.

This same sample was also taken into another study, of yellow fever vaccine responses in identical twins. That paper notes: Twins' vaccine T cell response reportedly gave the appearance of partial convergence and partial personalization.

Sequenced sample: CD4+ T cells sorted from blood. This receptor was obtained from a woman aged 18-29 years in good health. The chain employs TRBV20-1 and TRBJ2-7; possibly TRBD1 or TRBD2 for D (6 bases each). The CDR3 spells CSGDGGPYEQYF. The CDR3, as DNA: TGCAGTGGAGACGGGGGCCCCTACGAGCAGTACTTC.